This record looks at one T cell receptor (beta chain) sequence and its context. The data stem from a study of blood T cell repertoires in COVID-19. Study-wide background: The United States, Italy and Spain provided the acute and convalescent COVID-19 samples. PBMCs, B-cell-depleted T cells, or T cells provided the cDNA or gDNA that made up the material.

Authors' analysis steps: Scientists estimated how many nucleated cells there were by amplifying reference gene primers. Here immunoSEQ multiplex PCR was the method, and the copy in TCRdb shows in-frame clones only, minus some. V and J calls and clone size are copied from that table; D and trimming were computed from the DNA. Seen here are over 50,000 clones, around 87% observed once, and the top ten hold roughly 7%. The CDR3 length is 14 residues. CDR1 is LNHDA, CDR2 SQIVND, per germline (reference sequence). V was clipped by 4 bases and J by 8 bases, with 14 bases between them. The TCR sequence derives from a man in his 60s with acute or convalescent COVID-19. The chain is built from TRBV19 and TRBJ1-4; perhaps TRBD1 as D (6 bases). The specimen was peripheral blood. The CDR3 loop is CASSKQGVGEKLFF. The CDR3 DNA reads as TGTGCCAGTAGTAAACAGGGTGTGGGCGAAAAACTGTTTTTT.